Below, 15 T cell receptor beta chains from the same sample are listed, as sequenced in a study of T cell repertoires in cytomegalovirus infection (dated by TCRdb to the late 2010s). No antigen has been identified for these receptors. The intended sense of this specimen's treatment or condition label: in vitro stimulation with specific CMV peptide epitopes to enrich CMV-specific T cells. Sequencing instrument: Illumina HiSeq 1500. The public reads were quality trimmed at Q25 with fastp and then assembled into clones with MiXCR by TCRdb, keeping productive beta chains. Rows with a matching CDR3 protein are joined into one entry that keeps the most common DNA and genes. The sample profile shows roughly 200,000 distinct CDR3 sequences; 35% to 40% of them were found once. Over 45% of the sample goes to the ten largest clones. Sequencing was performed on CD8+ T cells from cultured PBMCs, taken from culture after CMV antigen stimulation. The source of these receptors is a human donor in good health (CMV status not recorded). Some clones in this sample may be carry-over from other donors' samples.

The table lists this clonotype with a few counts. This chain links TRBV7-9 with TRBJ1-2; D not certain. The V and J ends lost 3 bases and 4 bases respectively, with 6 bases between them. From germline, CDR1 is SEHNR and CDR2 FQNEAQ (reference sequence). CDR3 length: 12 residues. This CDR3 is CASSFLSYGYTF. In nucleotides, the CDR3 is TGTGCCAGCAGCTTCCTGAGCTATGGCTACACCTTC.

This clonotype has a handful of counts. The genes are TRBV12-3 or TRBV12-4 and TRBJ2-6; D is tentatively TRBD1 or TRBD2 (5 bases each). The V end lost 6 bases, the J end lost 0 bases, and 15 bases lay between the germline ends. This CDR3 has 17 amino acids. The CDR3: CASRIREGSSGANVLTF. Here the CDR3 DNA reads TGTGCCAGCAGGATCAGGGAAGGGAGCTCTGGGGCCAACGTCCTGACTTTC.

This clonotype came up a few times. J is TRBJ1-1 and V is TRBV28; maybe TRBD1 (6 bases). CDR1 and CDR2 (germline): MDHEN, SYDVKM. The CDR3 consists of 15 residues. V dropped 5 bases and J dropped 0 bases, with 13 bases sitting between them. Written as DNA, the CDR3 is TGTGCCAGCAGTCCTGGGGGCAGCTTGAACACTGAAGCTTTCTTT. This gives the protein CASSPGGSLNTEAFF.

CDR3 protein: CAISEDTENTGELFF. The CDR3 nucleotides read TGTGCCATCAGTGAGGATACAGAGAACACCGGGGAGCTGTTTTTT. This sequence joins TRBV10-3 and TRBJ2-2, with D hard to call. This CDR3 contains 15 residues. The germline CDR1 and CDR2 sequences are ENHRY and SYGVKD. Trimming stripped 2 bases from V and 1 base from J, with 8 bases between.

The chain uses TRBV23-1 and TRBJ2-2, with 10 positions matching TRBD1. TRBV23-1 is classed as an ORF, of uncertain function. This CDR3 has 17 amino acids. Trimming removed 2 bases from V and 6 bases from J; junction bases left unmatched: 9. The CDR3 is CASSQLTGGSLAGELFF. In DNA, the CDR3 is TGCGCCAGCAGTCAACTGACAGGGGGCTCTCTTGCCGGGGAGCTGTTTTTT.

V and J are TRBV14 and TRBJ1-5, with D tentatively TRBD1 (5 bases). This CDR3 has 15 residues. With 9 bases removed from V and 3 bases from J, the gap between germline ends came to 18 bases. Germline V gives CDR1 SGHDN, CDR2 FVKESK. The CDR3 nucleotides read TGTGCCAGTCAAATTTGGGGCGAGTACAATCAGCCCCAGCATTTT. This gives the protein CASQIWGEYNQPQHF.

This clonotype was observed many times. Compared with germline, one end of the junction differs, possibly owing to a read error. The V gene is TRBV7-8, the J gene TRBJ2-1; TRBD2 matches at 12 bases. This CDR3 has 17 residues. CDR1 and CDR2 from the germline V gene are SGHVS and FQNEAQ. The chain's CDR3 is CASSLARSLAGGPSSGF. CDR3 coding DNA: TGTGCCAGCAGCTTAGCGCGGTCGCTAGCGGGGGGGCCCAGCTCAGGCTTC.

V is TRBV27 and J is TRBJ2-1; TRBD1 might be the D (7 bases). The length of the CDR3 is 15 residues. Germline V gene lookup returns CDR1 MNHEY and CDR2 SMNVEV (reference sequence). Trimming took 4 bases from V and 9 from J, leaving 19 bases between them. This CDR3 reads CASSSLHQGGGEQFF. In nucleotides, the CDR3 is TGTGCCAGCAGTTCGTTACATCAGGGGGGCGGTGAGCAGTTCTTC.

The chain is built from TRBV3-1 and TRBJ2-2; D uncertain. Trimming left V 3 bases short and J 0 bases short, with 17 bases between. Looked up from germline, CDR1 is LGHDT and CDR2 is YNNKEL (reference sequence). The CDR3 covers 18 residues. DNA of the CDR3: TGTGCCAGCAGCCAGGTGTGGGCCGGACCCACGAACACCGGGGAGCTGTTTTTT. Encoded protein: CASSQVWAGPTNTGELFF.

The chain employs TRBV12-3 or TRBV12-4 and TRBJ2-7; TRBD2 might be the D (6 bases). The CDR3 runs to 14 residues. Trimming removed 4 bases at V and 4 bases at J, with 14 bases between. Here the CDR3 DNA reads TGTGCCAGCAGTTGGTCCGGGACTCCTTACGAGCAGTACTTC. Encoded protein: CASSWSGTPYEQYF.

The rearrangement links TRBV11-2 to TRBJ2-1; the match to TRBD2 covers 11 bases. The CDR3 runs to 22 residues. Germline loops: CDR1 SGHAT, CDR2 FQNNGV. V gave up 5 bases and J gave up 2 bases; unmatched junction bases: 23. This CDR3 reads CASSPGGGSEGLAAITYNEQFF. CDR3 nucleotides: TGTGCCAGCAGCCCTGGGGGGGGGTCCGAGGGACTAGCGGCCATTACCTACAATGAGCAGTTCTTC. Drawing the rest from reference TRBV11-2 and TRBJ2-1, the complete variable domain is EAGVAQSPRYKIIEKRQSVAFWCNPISGHATLYWYQQILGQGPKLLIQFQNNGVVDDSQLPKDRFSAERLKGVDSTLKIQPAKLEDSAVYLCASSPGGGSEGLAAITYNEQFFGPGTRLTVL.

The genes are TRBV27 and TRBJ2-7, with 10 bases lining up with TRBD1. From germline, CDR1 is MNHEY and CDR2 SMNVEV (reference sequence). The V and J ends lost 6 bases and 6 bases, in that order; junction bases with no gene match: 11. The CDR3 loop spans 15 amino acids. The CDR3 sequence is CASSRPSDRGIEQYF. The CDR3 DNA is TGTGCCAGCAGCCGACCATCGGACAGGGGGATCGAGCAGTACTTC.

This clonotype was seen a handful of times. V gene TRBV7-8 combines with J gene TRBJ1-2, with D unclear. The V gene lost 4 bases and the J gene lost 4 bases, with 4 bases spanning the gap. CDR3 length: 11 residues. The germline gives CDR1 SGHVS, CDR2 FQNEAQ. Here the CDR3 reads CASSSSYGYTF. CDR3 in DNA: TGTGCCAGCAGCTCGAGCTATGGCTACACCTTC.

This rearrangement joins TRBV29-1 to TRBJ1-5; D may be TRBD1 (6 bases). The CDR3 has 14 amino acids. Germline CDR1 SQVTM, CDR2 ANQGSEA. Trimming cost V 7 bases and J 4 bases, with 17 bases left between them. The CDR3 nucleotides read TGCAGCGCCACACGGGGGGCGCTTAATCAGCCCCAGCATTTT. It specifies CSATRGALNQPQHF.

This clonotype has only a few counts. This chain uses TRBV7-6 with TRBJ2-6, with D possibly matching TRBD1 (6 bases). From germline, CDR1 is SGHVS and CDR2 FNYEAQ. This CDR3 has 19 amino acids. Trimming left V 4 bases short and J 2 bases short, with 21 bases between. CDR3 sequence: CASSSPLGGGSTGANVLTF. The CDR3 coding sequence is TGTGCCAGCAGCTCTCCTCTTGGGGGCGGTAGCACTGGGGCCAACGTCCTGACTTTC.